Listed here are 27 T cell receptor beta chains from one sample, sequenced in a study of cytomegalovirus exposure and HLA in healthy donors. Vbeta (60) and Jbeta (13) primers were used in the PCR. The method was immunoSEQ multiplex PCR; TCRdb's version includes in-frame clones alone and lacks a portion of them. Of some 140,000 clones listed, around four fifths were seen once; the top ten hold 1% to 1.5%. The sample was PBMCs. Every receptor here comes from a male donor in good health and CMV-seropositive.

The chain recombines TRBV5-4 with TRBJ2-1, with D maybe TRBD1 (5 bases). The germline V gene encodes CDR1 SGHNT and CDR2 YYREEE (reference sequence). The germline V and J ends were trimmed by 0 bases and 8 bases, with 12 bases remaining between them. This CDR3 contains 14 residues. The CDR3 DNA follows: TGTGCCAGCAGCTTGGCCTTTCAGGGCGATGAGCAGTTCTTC. This encodes CASSLAFQGDEQFF.

The chain has TRBV5-8 and TRBJ2-1, with 8 nucleotides matching TRBD2. Germline-derived CDR1 and CDR2 are SGHTS and YDEGEE. V gave up 0 bases and J gave up 9 bases; unmatched junction bases: 11. This CDR3 spans 16 amino acids. The CDR3 loop reads CASSLAGPAGDGEQFF. CDR3 nucleotide sequence: TGTGCCAGCAGCTTGGCCGGGCCAGCGGGAGATGGTGAGCAGTTCTTC.

This chain links TRBV7-8 with TRBJ1-5; 8 bases line up with TRBD1. This CDR3 region has 19 residues. The V gene's germline CDR1 is SGHVS and CDR2 FQNEAQ. The trim removed 0 bases at V and 1 base at J, leaving 11 bases unmatched. The CDR3 DNA reads TGTGCCAGCAGCTTAGCTCGGACAGGGTACAGAGGAAGCAATCAGCCCCAGCATTTT. Protein product: CASSLARTGYRGSNQPQHF.

CDR3 sequence reads: CASSGGGPYNEQFF. DNA of the CDR3: TGCGCCAGCAGTGGGGGGGGCCCCTACAATGAGCAGTTCTTC. The chain employs TRBV10-2 and TRBJ2-1; the D gene is possibly TRBD2 (7 bases). The CDR3 sequence is 14 residues long. V lost 4 bases and J 2 bases, leaving 9 bases between the germline ends. Germline loops: CDR1 WSHSY, CDR2 SAAADI.

V and J are TRBV11-3 and TRBJ1-6; D gene uncertain. The CDR3 extends over 13 amino acids. The V end lost 1 base, the J end lost 7 bases, and 5 bases lay between the germline ends. The germline CDR1 and CDR2 sequences are SGHNT and YENEEA. CDR3 in amino acids: CASSLGRNSPLHF. The DNA for the CDR3 is TGTGCCAGCAGCTTAGGTAGAAATTCACCCCTCCACTTT.

As DNA, the CDR3 is TGTGCCAGCAGCTTATTGGGGGGTGGCGACGAGCAGTACTTC. The encoded protein is CASSLLGGGDEQYF. The genes are TRBV7-9 and TRBJ2-7; D may be TRBD2 (6 bases). The CDR3 is 14 amino acids. The V end lost 2 bases, the J end lost 5 bases, and 13 bases lay between the germline ends. The germline V gene has CDR1 SEHNR and CDR2 FQNEAQ (reference sequence).

This chain's CDR3 is CSVGSPGLAGTDTQYF. Here the CDR3 DNA reads TGCAGCGTTGGATCTCCGGGACTAGCGGGGACAGATACGCAGTATTTT. This chain uses TRBV29-1 with TRBJ2-3; 13 bases are shared with TRBD2. The CDR3 is 16 residues long. V was clipped by 4 bases and J by 3 bases; unmatched bases: 7. Germline V gives CDR1 SQVTM, CDR2 ANQGSEA.

The V gene is TRBV9, the J gene TRBJ2-2; a weak D match, TRBD1 (5 bases). V was shortened by 3 bases and J by 1 base, with 10 bases between the two germline ends. Germline CDR1 and CDR2: SGDLS and YYNGEE. The CDR3 has 15 residues. The CDR3 is CASSDRRGNTGELFF. In DNA form, the CDR3 reads TGTGCCAGCAGCGATAGAAGGGGGAACACCGGGGAGCTGTTTTTT.

The chain employs TRBV27 and TRBJ1-5; D is perhaps TRBD1 (5 bases). The CDR3 runs 13 residues. Germline-derived CDR1 and CDR2 are MNHEY and SMNVEV (reference sequence). The V gene lost 6 bases and the J gene lost 7 bases, with 13 bases spanning the gap. The CDR3 nucleotides read TGTGCCAGCAGCCCCGCGACAGAACAGCCCCAGCATTTT. It yields the protein CASSPATEQPQHF.

The DNA of the CDR3 is TGTGCCAGCAGTCGGGAAGGACTAGCGGGAGAAGATACGCAGTATTTT. Residues: CASSREGLAGEDTQYF. The rearrangement links TRBV28 to TRBJ2-3; 13 nucleotides line up with TRBD2. The junction had 7 bases not matched to a gene; V was cut back by 5 bases and J by 5 bases. Germline values: CDR1 MDHEN, CDR2 SYDVKM. The CDR3 contains 16 residues.

The V gene is TRBV27, the J gene TRBJ2-1, with 8 nucleotides matching TRBD2. CDR3 length: 16 amino acids. Germline-derived CDR1 and CDR2 are MNHEY and SMNVEV (reference sequence). The V segment lost 3 bases and the J segment 2 bases; nucleotides outside the gene matches: 6. CDR3 sequence (DNA): TGTGCCAGCAGTTTGAGTAGCGGGGTAACCTACAATGAGCAGTTCTTC. This translates into CASSLSSGVTYNEQFF.

This clone was seen a handful of times. The V gene is TRBV13, the J gene TRBJ1-2, with 8 bases lining up with TRBD1. The CDR3 is 13 residues long. From germline, CDR1 is PRHDT and CDR2 FYEKMQ (reference sequence). After removal of 5 bases from V and 8 bases from J, the junction contained 7 bases not matched to a gene. In nucleotides, the CDR3 is TGTGCCAGCAGCGCCCGACAGGGGAACGGCTACACCTTC. Protein: CASSARQGNGYTF.

V is TRBV7-2 and J is TRBJ1-1, with 8 nucleotides matching TRBD1. The V gene end was trimmed by 5 bases and the J gene end by 8 bases; junction bases not matched to a gene: 1. The CDR3 loop spans 11 amino acids. Germline loops: CDR1 SGHTA, CDR2 FQGNSA. The CDR3 is CASSGDREAFF. CDR3 bases: TGTGCCAGCAGCGGGGACAGGGAAGCTTTCTTT.

This clone came up a few times. The gene calls are TRBV5-6 and TRBJ1-1, with D possibly matching TRBD1 (5 bases). The CDR3 sequence is 13 residues long. Germline values: CDR1 SGHDT, CDR2 YYEEEE. V shed 4 bases and J shed 5 bases, with 12 bases lying between them. In nucleotides, the CDR3 is TGTGCCAGCAGCCGGGGGTTTGGTACTGAAGCTTTCTTT. Translated, it gives CASSRGFGTEAFF.

This chain joins TRBV2 and TRBJ2-5; possible D gene TRBD1, 6 bases. The V end was cut by 7 bases, the J end by 5 bases, with 8 bases between. The V gene's germline CDR1 is SNHLY and CDR2 FYNNEI. The CDR3 is made up of 11 amino acids. The CDR3 bases are TGTGCCAGCACAGGGGTCGAGACCCAGTACTTC. Encoded protein: CASTGVETQYF.

The chain employs TRBV18 and TRBJ1-6; D is perhaps TRBD1 (6 bases). Trimming pared 0 bases from V and 9 bases from J, leaving 15 bases between. Per the germline V gene, CDR1 is KGHSH and CDR2 is LQKENI. The CDR3 length is 16 residues. This chain's CDR3 is CASSPPGGGDLSPLHF. The CDR3 DNA is TGTGCCAGCTCACCACCGGGCGGGGGCGACCTTTCACCCCTCCACTTT.

V and J are TRBV6-4 and TRBJ1-1, with 8 positions matching TRBD1. The CDR3 has 14 residues. Germline V CDR1 and CDR2: MRHNA, SNTAGT. The V gene end was trimmed by 5 bases and the J gene end by 1 base; junction bases not matched to a gene: 3. In DNA form, the CDR3 reads TGTGCCAGCAGTACAGGGGGAGAGAACACTGAAGCTTTCTTT. Encoded protein: CASSTGGENTEAFF.

The J gene is TRBJ2-7, the V gene TRBV7-8; D gene unclear. Germline V gives CDR1 SGHVS, CDR2 FQNEAQ. The CDR3 totals 13 residues. V gave up 0 bases and J gave up 0 bases, with 3 bases separating them. CDR3 protein: CASSLAFSYEQYF. The CDR3 nucleotides read TGTGCCAGCAGCTTAGCCTTCTCCTACGAGCAGTACTTC.

This chain links TRBV28 with TRBJ2-7; 10 bases are a match to TRBD2. Per the germline V gene, CDR1 is MDHEN and CDR2 is SYDVKM. Unmatched junction bases numbered 11, after V lost 5 bases and J lost 4 bases. The CDR3 is made up of 16 amino acids. CDR3 sequence (DNA): TGTGCCAGCAGTCCCCCCAGGACTAGCGGAAAATACGAGCAGTACTTC. Protein: CASSPPRTSGKYEQYF.

This clone occurred a few times. This rearrangement joins TRBV27 to TRBJ2-1, with 8 bases matching TRBD2. From germline, CDR1 is MNHEY and CDR2 SMNVEV (reference sequence). The V segment lost 6 bases and the J segment 6 bases; nucleotides outside the gene matches: 7. The CDR3 is 14 residues long. This CDR3 reads CASRTGGPLNEQFF. CDR3 sequence (DNA): TGTGCCAGCAGAACGGGAGGGCCACTCAATGAGCAGTTCTTC.

The chain carries TRBV28 and TRBJ1-3; D is perhaps TRBD1 (5 bases). CDR1 and CDR2 from the germline V gene are MDHEN and SYDVKM. CDR3 length: 15 amino acids. V lost 5 bases and J 0 bases, leaving 11 bases between the germline ends. The CDR3 DNA sequence: TGTGCCAGCAGTCCGACAGCCGGCTCTGGAAACACCATATATTTT. Protein product: CASSPTAGSGNTIYF.

This clone was recorded a few times. An end of the junction differs from the germline gene, which may be a read error. The V and J genes are TRBV7-9 and TRBJ2-1, with a possible D match to TRBD1 (5 bases). The CDR3 totals 11 residues. Looked up from germline, CDR1 is SEHNR and CDR2 is FQNEAQ (reference sequence). The CDR3 sequence: CASSPDKEQFF. The CDR3 nucleotides read TGTGCCAGCAGCCCGGACAAAGAGCAGTTCTTC.

V is TRBV30 and J is TRBJ2-5; TRBD2 matches 8 bases. The J call may be faulty, since TRBJ2-7 better matches the DNA end. Per germline, CDR1 GTSNPN and CDR2 SVGIG (reference sequence). There are 15 residues in the CDR3. The CDR3 region has the DNA TGTGCCTGGAGATCAGAAGGGACTAGGGCGGCCGAGCAGTACTTC. This encodes CAWRSEGTRAAEQYF.

The CDR3: CASSEGAVVVRTGELFF. The CDR3 DNA reads as TGTGCCAGCAGTGAAGGTGCGGTCGTAGTTCGCACCGGGGAGCTGTTTTTT. V is TRBV6-1 and J is TRBJ2-2; no clear D gene. There are 17 residues in the CDR3. V was cut by 1 base and J by 4 bases, with 16 bases left in between. Germline CDR1 reads MNHNS; CDR2 reads SASEGT.

The chain uses TRBV2 and TRBJ2-1, with D possibly TRBD1 on 6 matching bases. Germline V gene data show CDR1 as SNHLY and CDR2 as FYNNEI. This CDR3 is 12 amino acids long. Between the trimmed V and J ends, which lost 7 bases and 6 bases, there was a span of 10 bases. The CDR3 nucleotides are TGTGCCAGCATGGGGGACACCAATGAGCAGTTCTTC. It specifies CASMGDTNEQFF.

The gene calls are TRBV9 and TRBJ2-1, with TRBD1 identical over 9 bases. This CDR3 spans 15 amino acids. Germline assignment: CDR1 SGDLS and CDR2 YYNGEE. After removal of 4 bases from V and 7 bases from J, the junction contained 9 bases not matched to a gene. The CDR3 DNA reads as TGTGCCAGCAGCAAACGGGACAGGGACGGGAATGAGCAGTTCTTC. This sequence encodes CASSKRDRDGNEQFF.

The chain uses TRBV19 and TRBJ2-7; no reliable D call. The V end was cut by 5 bases, the J end by 3 bases, with 14 bases between. The CDR3 is 14 amino acids. Germline V gives CDR1 LNHDA, CDR2 SQIVND (reference sequence). The CDR3 reads CASSLTAEIYEQYF. The CDR3 DNA follows: TGTGCCAGTAGTCTAACAGCCGAGATCTACGAGCAGTACTTC.